These 21 T cell receptor beta chains were all obtained from the same sample, sequenced in a study of robustness of blood B and T cell sequencing. mRNA, not genomic DNA, served as the source for TCR beta repertoires. The cDNA carried a universal priming site added by a 5' template-switch oligo. A 12-nucleotide random UMI in the template-switch oligo labeled every cDNA molecule. TCRdb reprocessed the PCR reads with MiXCR, giving one entry per CDR3 protein. The data contain 1,500 or so distinct CDR3 sequences, roughly two thirds of them singletons. The sequenced sample consisted of peripheral blood. These TCRs come from a human donor in good health.

The chain employs TRBV18 and TRBJ2-3; 12 positions agree with TRBD2. J lost 1 base, V lost 2 bases, and 1 base had no gene match. In germline, CDR1 is KGHSH, CDR2 LQKENI. The CDR3 sequence is 16 residues long. As DNA, the CDR3 is TGTGCCAGCTCACCAACTAGCGGGGGGCGCACAGATACGCAGTATTTT. Protein: CASSPTSGGRTDTQYF.

The chain combines TRBV20-1 with TRBJ2-3; 7 nucleotides line up with TRBD1. Germline CDR1 is DFQATT and CDR2 is SNEGSKA (reference sequence). This CDR3 has 13 amino acids. J gave up 2 bases and V 6 bases, and 5 bases lay outside the gene matches. The CDR3 here is CSAPGQSTDTQYF. The CDR3 bases are TGCAGTGCCCCGGGACAGTCCACAGATACGCAGTATTTT.

This clonotype was seen only once. The genes are TRBV5-6 and TRBJ1-1; unclear D gene. The V and J ends lost 2 bases and 4 bases respectively, with 9 bases between them. The germline V gene has CDR1 SGHDT and CDR2 YYEEEE. The CDR3 is 13 amino acids. The CDR3 region is CASSFSRSTEAFF. The CDR3 bases are TGTGCCAGCAGCTTTTCTCGGAGCACTGAAGCTTTCTTT.

V usage is TRBV29-1 and J usage is TRBJ1-2, with D tentatively TRBD1 (6 bases). The CDR3 has 14 amino acids. V was shortened by 6 bases and J by 7 bases, with 21 bases between the two germline ends. CDR1 SQVTM and CDR2 ANQGSEA come from the germline V gene. The CDR3 here is CSVLLDRKRAGYTF. The CDR3 nucleotides are TGCAGCGTCCTCCTGGACAGAAAACGGGCTGGCTACACCTTC.

This clonotype showed up just a few times. V and J are TRBV4-1 and TRBJ2-1, with 9 bases matching TRBD1. The germline gives CDR1 MGHRA, CDR2 YSYEKL. V dropped 2 bases and J dropped 9; count of bases not matched to a gene: 14. The CDR3 is made up of 17 amino acids. In DNA form, the CDR3 reads TGCGCCAGCAGCCAATACGGGACAGGGTCCATGTTAGGTGAGCAGTTCTTC. Its translation is CASSQYGTGSMLGEQFF.

The genes are TRBV11-1 and TRBJ2-2; no firm D call. V lost 5 bases to trimming and J lost 4 bases, with 8 bases between them. CDR3 length: 13 amino acids. Germline CDR1 reads SGHAT; CDR2 reads FQDESV (reference sequence). The CDR3 loop is CASSVQSTGELFF. In DNA, the CDR3 is TGTGCCAGCAGCGTACAGAGCACCGGGGAGCTGTTTTTT.

The chain uses TRBV7-6 and TRBJ1-1; D is perhaps TRBD1 (5 bases). The CDR3 is made up of 14 amino acids. Germline loops: CDR1 SGHVS, CDR2 FNYEAQ. V dropped 4 bases and J dropped 8 bases, with 17 bases sitting between them. The CDR3 DNA is TGTGCCAGCAGCTCGCGGGAGGTACAGGAAGAAGCTTTCTTT. Encoded protein: CASSSREVQEEAFF.

The chain couples TRBV5-1 to TRBJ2-3; possibly TRBD1 for D (6 bases). The CDR3 runs to 14 residues. The V end lost 5 bases, the J end lost 0 bases, and 10 bases lay between the germline ends. Germline loops: CDR1 SGHRS, CDR2 YFSETQ. CDR3 bases: TGCGCCAGCAGAGGACAGCCGAGCACAGATACGCAGTATTTT. Its translation is CASRGQPSTDTQYF.

V and J are TRBV11-2 and TRBJ1-5; TRBD1 aligns across 8 bases. The CDR3 contains 16 residues. Germline V gene sequence: CDR1 SGHAT, CDR2 FQNNGV. J lost 5 bases, V lost 5 bases, and 11 bases had no gene match. CDR3 region: CASSLYRQGPYQPQHF. For the CDR3, the DNA is TGTGCCAGCAGCCTATATCGACAGGGGCCGTATCAGCCCCAGCATTTT.

The chain has TRBV11-2 and TRBJ2-1, with D uncertain. V lost 0 bases, J lost 1 base, and 7 bases lay in between. CDR3 size: 15 residues. The germline V gene encodes CDR1 SGHAT and CDR2 FQNNGV. The CDR3 DNA reads TGTGCCAGCAGCTTAGAGGGGAAGTCCTACAATGAGCAGTTCTTC. Translating gives CASSLEGKSYNEQFF.

This clonotype turned up a few times. The chain couples TRBV29-1 to TRBJ1-2; D ambiguous. The germline V gene has CDR1 SQVTM and CDR2 ANQGSEA. Trimming stripped 7 bases from V and 1 base from J, with 10 bases between. The CDR3 totals 12 residues. The CDR3 region has the DNA TGCAGCGGGACGGGGAATAACTATGGCTACACCTTC. Translated, it gives CSGTGNNYGYTF.

The CDR3 region has the DNA TGTGCCAGCAGCTTAGGGGGAGCCGGAAACACCATATATTTT. Protein sequence: CASSLGGAGNTIYF. The V and J genes are TRBV5-5 and TRBJ1-3, with a possible D match to TRBD1 (6 bases). This CDR3 spans 14 amino acids. The V gene lost 2 bases and the J gene lost 4 bases, with 10 bases spanning the gap. Germline CDR1 SGHKS, CDR2 YYEKEE (reference sequence).

J is TRBJ1-1 and V is TRBV15, with TRBD1 as a possible D gene (6 bases). Germline CDR1 LNHNV, CDR2 YYDKDF (reference sequence). Trimming shortened V by 0 bases and J by 9 bases, and 11 bases separated the two germline ends. This CDR3 region has 13 residues. The CDR3 sequence is CATSRDARGQAFF. DNA for the CDR3: TGTGCCACCAGCAGAGATGCCCGGGGGCAAGCTTTCTTT.

The V call is TRBV28, the J call TRBJ1-2; tentative D call: TRBD1 (6 bases). There are 16 residues in the CDR3. Trimming took off 4 bases at V and 5 bases at J, with 20 bases between the two ends. Germline V gene lookup returns CDR1 MDHEN and CDR2 SYDVKM. Here the CDR3 reads CASSSARGDLRYGYTF. The DNA for the CDR3 is TGTGCCAGCAGTTCCGCCAGGGGCGACCTCCGGTATGGCTACACCTTC.

This chain uses TRBV24-1 with TRBJ1-2, with TRBD1 matching 10 bases. The CDR3 runs to 15 residues. J lost 6 bases, V lost 3 bases, and 6 bases had no gene match. Per the germline V gene, CDR1 is KGHDR and CDR2 is SFDVKD. CDR3 nucleotides: TGTGCCACCAGTGATACAAGGACAGGGGGGGATGGCTACACCTTC. This sequence encodes CATSDTRTGGDGYTF.

The DNA of the CDR3 is TGTGCCAGCAGCGGACGATTCGGTTGGTATTTT. Protein product: CASSGRFGWYF. J is TRBJ2-3 and V is TRBV3-1; unclear D gene. Germline V gene data show CDR1 as LGHDT and CDR2 as YNNKEL (reference sequence). The CDR3 runs 11 residues. V shed 5 bases and J shed 14 bases, with 14 bases lying between them.

The chain recombines TRBV5-8 with TRBJ1-6; 10 bases match TRBD1. Losses at the gene ends were 4 bases for V and 4 bases for J; bases not matched to a gene: 5. Germline CDR1 reads SGHTS; CDR2 reads YDEGEE. This CDR3 contains 16 residues. The CDR3 region is CASSPRDRGYNSPLHF. The CDR3 coding sequence is TGTGCCAGCAGCCCCCGGGACAGGGGTTATAATTCACCCCTCCACTTT.

As for this clonotype: No conserved phenylalanine or tryptophan ends this CDR3, so it is likely a read error. It is unclear where the CDR3 begins or ends on the DNA, so no DNA is shown, and the CDR3 is as TCRdb lists it. V and J are TRBV3-1 and TRBJ1-1. Germline V lookup: CDR1 LGHDT, CDR2 YNNKEL (reference sequence). The CDR3 totals 12 residues, both ends included. CDR3 loop: CASSQGSRGSFL.

The V call is TRBV6-5, the J call TRBJ2-7, with 8 bases aligning to TRBD2. The length of the CDR3 is 16 residues. The junction had 9 bases not matched to a gene; V was cut back by 5 bases and J by 0 bases. Germline CDR1 and CDR2: MNHEY and SVGAGI. The CDR3 sequence is CASSDAGGPSSYEQYF. In DNA, the CDR3 is TGTGCCAGCAGTGATGCGGGGGGTCCCTCCTCCTACGAGCAGTACTTC.

The chain's CDR3 is CASSFDGFTGELFF. DNA for the CDR3: TGCGCCAGCAGCTTCGACGGTTTCACCGGGGAGCTGTTTTTT. The genes are TRBV5-1 and TRBJ2-2; D unclear. Germline V CDR1 and CDR2: SGHRS, YFSETQ. The CDR3 is made up of 14 amino acids. V lost 2 bases and J 4 bases, leaving 9 bases between the germline ends. The complete variable domain, with remaining parts taken from reference TRBV5-1 and TRBJ2-2, reads KAGVTQTPRYLIKTRGQQVTLSCSPISGHRSVSWYQQTPGQGLQFLFEYFSETQRNKGNFPGRFSGRQFSNSRSEMNVSTLELGDSALYLCASSFDGFTGELFFGEGSRLTVL.

This clonotype was seen once. This chain joins TRBV5-1 and TRBJ1-5; 8 nucleotides line up with TRBD1. Trimming took 4 bases from V and 0 from J; bases not matched to a gene: 3. Germline lookup yields CDR1 SGHRS and CDR2 YFSETQ. The CDR3 loop spans 15 amino acids. In nucleotides, the CDR3 is TGCGCCAGCAGCGACGGACAGGGTAGCAATCAGCCCCAGCATTTT. Protein sequence: CASSDGQGSNQPQHF.